This TCR beta chain came from a study of early T cells in non-severe SARS-CoV-2 infection. Study as a whole: Unsorted whole-blood RNA was sequenced in bulk, leaving chains unpaired.

V lost 4 bases, J lost 2 bases, and 18 bases lay in between. The CDR3 has 16 residues. Looked up from germline, CDR1 is SGHRS and CDR2 is YFSETQ. Attached unique molecular identifiers marked individual cDNA molecules. A single record per CDR3 protein comes from TCRdb applying MiXCR to the 5' RACE reads. The table includes approximately 65,000 distinct CDR3 sequences, 9.5% to 15% detected once. This sequence joins TRBV5-1 and TRBJ1-1, with D perhaps TRBD1 (6 bases). The source material was whole blood. This clonotype originated in an adult who was a healthcare worker with PCR-confirmed SARS-CoV-2 infection or an uninfected control (not recorded which). The chain's CDR3 is CASSVGHLGKNTEAFF. The CDR3 coding sequence is TGCGCCAGCAGCGTGGGACACCTGGGGAAAAACACTGAAGCTTTCTTT.